This passage covers 24 T cell receptor beta chains from one sample sequenced in a study of T cell responses to AZD1222 COVID-19 vaccine. Only in-frame clones appear in the TCRdb table, and some are missing; sequencing was by immunoSEQ multiplex PCR. The sample contains roughly 130,000 clones, about 90% of which appear only once. The input for sequencing was peripheral blood, taken 28 days after the second AZD1222 dose. The receptor source for this set is an adult who received the AZD1222 COVID-19 vaccine.

This rearrangement joins TRBV7-2 to TRBJ2-7, with a weak D call TRBD2 (5 bases). Germline assignment: CDR1 SGHTA and CDR2 FQGNSA. Trimming took off 0 bases at V and 5 bases at J, with 8 bases between the two ends. This CDR3 spans 13 amino acids. In nucleotides, the CDR3 is TGTGCCAGCAGCTTAGCGGCCGGGGACGAGCAGTACTTC. Translation gives CASSLAAGDEQYF.

The rearrangement joins TRBV12-3 or TRBV12-4 to TRBJ1-3; D gene unclear. The CDR3 spans 13 residues. V gave up 6 bases and J gave up 1 base, with 7 bases separating them. CDR3 coding DNA: TGTGCCAGCAGGGTAAATTCTGGAAACACCATATATTTT. It specifies CASRVNSGNTIYF.

The chain has TRBV7-2 and TRBJ1-6, with a weak D call TRBD1 (5 bases). CDR3 length: 13 amino acids. CDR1 and CDR2 from the germline V gene are SGHTA and FQGNSA. V shed 2 bases and J shed 8 bases, with 7 bases lying between them. The CDR3: CASSLQGDSPLHF. The CDR3 DNA reads TGTGCCAGCAGCTTACAGGGAGATTCACCCCTCCACTTT.

This clone was observed a few times. The CDR3 DNA sequence: TGTGCCAGCAATCGGGAGAGCAATAATGAGCAGTTCTTC. Protein sequence: CASNRESNNEQFF. The J gene is TRBJ2-1, the V gene TRBV12-3 or TRBV12-4, with TRBD2 as a possible D gene (6 bases). This CDR3 comprises 13 residues. The V end lost 7 bases, the J end lost 7 bases, and 14 bases lay between the germline ends.

The gene calls are TRBV25-1 and TRBJ1-6; maybe TRBD1 (5 bases). This CDR3 has 14 residues. Germline-derived CDR1 and CDR2 are MGHDK and SYGVNS. With 2 bases removed from V and 8 bases from J, the gap between germline ends came to 10 bases. CDR3 nucleotide sequence: TGTGCCAGCAGTGAACCCGGGGGACATTCACCCCTCCACTTT. It yields the protein CASSEPGGHSPLHF.

The chain joins TRBV7-9 to TRBJ2-2; 9 bases match TRBD1. Germline CDR1 reads SEHNR; CDR2 reads FQNEAQ (reference sequence). There are 18 residues in the CDR3. The V gene end was trimmed by 6 bases and the J gene end by 1 base; junction bases not matched to a gene: 12. CDR3: CASSQAGGTGRNTGELFF. CDR3 sequence (DNA): TGTGCCAGCAGTCAGGCGGGCGGGACAGGGAGGAACACCGGGGAGCTGTTTTTT.

The rearrangement joins TRBV18 to TRBJ2-4; D unresolved. The V gene lost 0 bases and the J gene lost 7 bases, with 7 bases spanning the gap. This CDR3 contains 13 residues. The germline V gene encodes CDR1 KGHSH and CDR2 LQKENI. The DNA for the CDR3 is TGTGCCAGCTCACCACCTTTCCAGAACATTCAGTACTTC. Translating it yields CASSPPFQNIQYF.

The V and J genes are TRBV20-1 and TRBJ1-5; D perhaps matches TRBD1 (5 bases). In germline, CDR1 is DFQATT, CDR2 SNEGSKA (reference sequence). The CDR3 spans 13 residues. V lost 3 bases, J lost 7 bases, and 13 bases lay in between. CDR3 residues: CSASFQGGQPQHF. DNA for the CDR3: TGCAGTGCTAGTTTTCAGGGAGGACAGCCCCAGCATTTT.

The chain is built from TRBV5-4 and TRBJ1-2, with 8 bases aligning to TRBD1. This CDR3 is built from 15 residues. The V and J ends lost 4 bases and 4 bases, in that order; junction bases with no gene match: 9. CDR1 and CDR2 (germline): SGHNT, YYREEE (reference sequence). In DNA, the CDR3 is TGTGCCAGCAGCGGAAAGGGCACAGGGGGCTATGGCTACACCTTC. Translation: CASSGKGTGGYGYTF.

This chain links TRBV4-1 with TRBJ1-2; the D is unclear. CDR1 and CDR2 from the germline V gene are MGHRA and YSYEKL. V was cut by 1 base and J by 2 bases, with 5 bases left in between. The CDR3 covers 13 residues. The CDR3 loop reads CASSQATNYGYTF. The CDR3 nucleotides are TGCGCCAGCAGCCAAGCTACGAACTATGGCTACACCTTC.

This sequence joins TRBV5-1 and TRBJ2-1, with 7 bases aligning to TRBD1. V trimming: 4 bases; J trimming: 1 base; junction bases outside the gene matches: 5. The CDR3 runs 15 residues. Germline V gives CDR1 SGHRS, CDR2 YFSETQ. Written as DNA, the CDR3 is TGCGCCAGCAGCGTTGGGACAGTTTCCTACAATGAGCAGTTCTTC. Protein: CASSVGTVSYNEQFF.

V gene TRBV6-5 combines with J gene TRBJ1-2; D may be TRBD1 (5 bases). Germline V gene sequence: CDR1 MNHEY, CDR2 SVGAGI. V lost 4 bases to trimming and J lost 1 base, with 13 bases between them. This CDR3 is 15 amino acids long. The CDR3 here is CASSSPKTDNYGYTF. The CDR3 DNA is TGTGCCAGCAGTTCTCCTAAGACAGATAACTATGGCTACACCTTC.

The chain uses TRBV7-2 and TRBJ2-7; D is undetermined. Germline-derived CDR1 and CDR2 are SGHTA and FQGNSA. Trimming cost V 5 bases and J 8 bases, with 10 bases left between them. The CDR3 has 11 amino acids. CDR3 sequence (DNA): TGTGCCAGCAGCGCCGATAGCAAGCAGTACTTC. It encodes CASSADSKQYF.

CDR3 nucleotide sequence: TGCGCCAGCAGAACGAATCCCCGGGAGAGCTCCTACAATGAGCAGTTCTTC. Its translation is CASRTNPRESSYNEQFF. This chain uses TRBV4-1 with TRBJ2-1, with D perhaps TRBD2 (6 bases). This CDR3 contains 17 residues. The germline V gene has CDR1 MGHRA and CDR2 YSYEKL. The V gene lost 6 bases and the J gene lost 0 bases, with 18 bases spanning the gap.

The CDR3 here is CASSGGQGWSGEKLFF. The CDR3 bases are TGTGCCAGCAGCGGGGGACAGGGATGGTCTGGGGAAAAACTGTTTTTT. The J gene is TRBJ1-4, the V gene TRBV7-9, with TRBD1 identical over 9 bases. The V segment lost 5 bases and the J segment 8 bases; nucleotides outside the gene matches: 12. The length of the CDR3 is 16 residues. Per the germline V gene, CDR1 is SEHNR and CDR2 is FQNEAQ (reference sequence).

The chain has TRBV7-9 and TRBJ2-7, with D maybe TRBD2 (5 bases). Germline V CDR1 and CDR2: SEHNR, FQNEAQ (reference sequence). Trimming cost V 1 base and J 1 base, with 5 bases left between them. This CDR3 region has 13 residues. CDR3 nucleotides: TGTGCCAGCAGCTTAGGGAGGTCCTACGAGCAGTACTTC. Its protein product is CASSLGRSYEQYF.

This rearrangement joins TRBV29-1 to TRBJ1-1; tentative D call: TRBD1 (5 bases). Per germline, CDR1 SQVTM and CDR2 ANQGSEA. The CDR3 has 10 amino acids. V lost 6 bases to trimming and J lost 5 bases, with 7 bases between them. In nucleotides, the CDR3 is TGCAGCGTCGGGGGTACTGAAGCTTTCTTT. Translated: CSVGGTEAFF. The whole variable domain, filled in from reference TRBV29-1 and TRBJ1-1, reads SAVISQKPSRDICQRGTSLTIQCQVDSQVTMMFWYRQQPGQSLTLIATANQGSEATYESGFVIDKFPISRPNLTFSTLTVSNMSPEDSSIYLCSVGGTEAFFGQGTRLTVV.

The gene calls are TRBV6-5 and TRBJ2-7; D may correspond to TRBD1 or TRBD2 (5 bases each). The CDR3 totals 13 residues. V lost 5 bases and J lost 2, with 10 bases in between. Germline assignment: CDR1 MNHEY and CDR2 SVGAGI. The CDR3 DNA reads TGTGCCAGCAGTAGGGACCCCACCTACGAGCAGTACTTC. Encoded protein: CASSRDPTYEQYF.

This clone was seen only once. In nucleotides, the CDR3 is TGTGCCAGCAGTTATGGCGGGGGCCTTTACAATGAGCAGTTCTTC. Its translation: CASSYGGGLYNEQFF. The chain couples TRBV6-2 or TRBV6-3 to TRBJ2-1, with a weak D call TRBD2 (7 bases). Trimming left V 3 bases short and J 4 bases short, with 13 bases between. The CDR3 runs to 15 residues. Germline CDR1 and CDR2: MNHEY and SVGEGT.

This chain joins TRBV27 and TRBJ1-5; D unclear. The CDR3 covers 13 residues. V gave up 8 bases and J gave up 5 bases, with 13 bases separating them. CDR1 is MNHEY, CDR2 SMNVEV, per germline (reference sequence). CDR3 amino acids: CASRLYSDQPQHF. The CDR3 coding sequence is TGTGCCAGCCGTCTTTATAGTGATCAGCCCCAGCATTTT.

The chain recombines TRBV6-1 with TRBJ2-7; D gene ambiguous. The CDR3 contains 14 residues. Germline CDR1 reads MNHNS; CDR2 reads SASEGT. The V gene lost 2 bases and the J gene lost 3 bases, with 11 bases spanning the gap. The CDR3: CASSERNYNYEQYF. The CDR3, as DNA: TGTGCCAGCAGTGAAAGGAACTACAACTACGAGCAGTACTTC.

V usage is TRBV13 and J usage is TRBJ1-5; D may be TRBD1 (5 bases). V was pared by 5 bases and J by 1 base, with 9 bases between. CDR1 and CDR2 (germline): PRHDT, FYEKMQ (reference sequence). This CDR3 has 14 amino acids. Written as DNA, the CDR3 is TGTGCCAGCAGCGAAAGGGACAGCAATCAGCCCCAGCATTTT. Translation: CASSERDSNQPQHF.

The rearrangement links TRBV6-2 or TRBV6-3 to TRBJ2-6, with 8 nucleotides matching TRBD1. This CDR3 region has 16 residues. The V segment lost 5 bases and the J segment 0 bases; nucleotides outside the gene matches: 3. Germline-derived CDR1 and CDR2 are MNHEY and SVGEGT. CDR3 sequence reads: CASSPGQGSGANVLTF. Written as DNA, the CDR3 is TGTGCCAGCAGTCCCGGACAGGGCTCTGGGGCCAACGTCCTGACTTTC.

The rearrangement uses TRBV7-8 and TRBJ2-3; D not resolved. V lost 5 bases and J lost 5, with 14 bases in between. Germline V gene data show CDR1 as SGHVS and CDR2 as FQNEAQ. The CDR3 has 14 residues. CDR3 sequence: CASSLAKVEDTQYF. Here the CDR3 DNA reads TGTGCCAGCAGCCTGGCTAAGGTAGAAGATACGCAGTATTTT.